The 30 T cell receptor beta chains below were found in one sample sequenced in a study of blood T cell repertoires in COVID-19. The method was immunoSEQ multiplex PCR; TCRdb's version includes in-frame clones alone and lacks a portion of them. This sample carries 400,000 to 550,000 clones, around 89% of them seen once, and the ten largest clones take about 4.5%. Material: peripheral blood. Receptors were obtained from a woman under 40 with acute or convalescent COVID-19.

The chain has TRBV11-2 and TRBJ2-1, with TRBD1 matching over 10 bases. The V segment lost 3 bases and the J segment 5 bases; nucleotides outside the gene matches: 10. The germline V gene encodes CDR1 SGHAT and CDR2 FQNNGV. CDR3 length: 17 amino acids. The CDR3 region has the DNA TGTGCCAGCAGCTTTCATTGGGACAGGGGAAGCGACAATGAGCAGTTCTTC. It yields the protein CASSFHWDRGSDNEQFF.

This chain joins TRBV7-2 and TRBJ2-1; 8 positions match TRBD2. The CDR3 totals 17 residues. Trimming cost V 1 base and J 4 bases; bases outside gene matches: 9. Germline V CDR1 and CDR2: SGHTA, FQGNSA. Here the CDR3 reads CASSLVLGGAGYNEQFF. In DNA, the CDR3 is TGTGCCAGCAGCTTAGTACTCGGGGGGGCCGGTTACAATGAGCAGTTCTTC.

V is TRBV3-1 (or the pseudogene TRBV3-2) and J is TRBJ2-7; 12 bases align to TRBD2. CDR3 length: 17 residues. J was trimmed by 2 bases and V by 2 bases; bases with no gene match: 7. Germline lookup yields CDR1 LGHDT and CDR2 YNNKEL (reference sequence). CDR3 amino acids: CASSQQITSGGTYEQYF. DNA of the CDR3: TGTGCCAGCAGCCAACAAATTACTAGCGGGGGGACCTACGAGCAGTACTTC.

V gene TRBV2 combines with J gene TRBJ1-3; the D gene is possibly TRBD1 (5 bases). This CDR3 comprises 15 residues. The V gene's germline CDR1 is SNHLY and CDR2 FYNNEI. Trimming removed 4 bases from V and 7 bases from J, with 17 bases in between. The CDR3 here is CASSGVTGPGNTIYF. For the CDR3, the DNA is TGTGCCAGCAGTGGGGTCACCGGACCAGGGAACACCATATATTTT.

This clone was detected only a few times. The chain is built from TRBV3-1 (or the pseudogene TRBV3-2) and TRBJ2-7; maybe TRBD1 (6 bases). This CDR3 is 15 amino acids long. V lost 4 bases and J 4 bases, leaving 17 bases between the germline ends. CDR1 LGHDT and CDR2 YNNKEL come from the germline V gene (reference sequence). CDR3 loop: CASSPPGTHDYEQYF. The CDR3 DNA reads TGTGCCAGCAGCCCGCCGGGGACACATGATTACGAGCAGTACTTC.

The V call is TRBV28, the J call TRBJ2-7; unclear D gene. The germline gives CDR1 MDHEN, CDR2 SYDVKM. The ends were cut back, 6 bases at V and 7 bases at J, with 25 bases in the middle. The CDR3 is 16 residues long. CDR3 in amino acids: CASSKQQYFISWEQYF. The CDR3 coding sequence is TGTGCCAGCAGCAAACAACAGTATTTTATATCTTGGGAGCAGTACTTC.

The CDR3 DNA follows: TGTGCCAGTAGTATATCAGGGTTCGTTAACGAGCAGTACTTC. It specifies CASSISGFVNEQYF. The chain couples TRBV19 to TRBJ2-7; D might be TRBD1 (5 bases). This CDR3 is built from 14 residues. V gave up 2 bases and J gave up 5 bases, with 13 bases separating them. From germline, CDR1 is LNHDA and CDR2 SQIVND (reference sequence).

This clone came up a few times. A junction end diverges from the germline sequence, so it may reflect a read error. V gene TRBV5-6 combines with J gene TRBJ1-1, with TRBD1 as a possible D gene (5 bases). The CDR3 totals 13 residues. The germline gives CDR1 SGHDT, CDR2 YYEEEE. The CDR3 sequence: CASTLKGNAEAFF. CDR3 sequence (DNA): TGTGCCAGCACTTTAAAGGGGAACGCTGAAGCTTTCTTT.

This chain connects TRBV2 to TRBJ2-5; 8 bases are shared with TRBD2. This CDR3 has 14 amino acids. Germline loops: CDR1 SNHLY, CDR2 FYNNEI. V lost 6 bases to trimming and J lost 5 bases; unmatched junction nucleotides: 8. The CDR3 is CASRPGTSVETQYF. CDR3 DNA: TGTGCCAGCAGACCCGGGACTAGTGTTGAGACCCAGTACTTC.

V gene TRBV12-3 or TRBV12-4 combines with J gene TRBJ1-2, with D maybe TRBD1 (5 bases). Trimming stripped 4 bases from V and 14 bases from J, with 14 bases between. This CDR3 region has 11 residues. CDR3 nucleotides: TGTGCCAGCAGTTCGGACACCGCGAGTACCTTC. It encodes CASSSDTASTF.

The gene calls are TRBV11-2 and TRBJ1-3; a weak D match, TRBD1 (6 bases). V shed 0 bases and J shed 0 bases, with 6 bases lying between them. Germline CDR1 reads SGHAT; CDR2 reads FQNNGV. There are 15 residues in the CDR3. CDR3 in amino acids: CASSLEGGSGNTIYF. The CDR3 DNA follows: TGTGCCAGCAGCTTAGAAGGGGGCTCTGGAAACACCATATATTTT.

The chain recombines TRBV4-1 with TRBJ2-3, with 7 bases matching TRBD1. V was pared by 0 bases and J by 3 bases, with 6 bases of the junction left unmatched. CDR1 MGHRA and CDR2 YSYEKL come from the germline V gene. The CDR3 is 16 amino acids. CDR3 coding DNA: TGCGCCAGCAGCCAAGACGGTAGGGGGCTGACAGATACGCAGTATTTT. Encoded protein: CASSQDGRGLTDTQYF.

This chain uses TRBV7-3 with TRBJ2-5, with no clear D. This CDR3 region has 14 residues. CDR1 and CDR2 (germline): SGHTA, FQGTGA. V was pared by 5 bases and J by 5 bases, with 15 bases between. DNA for the CDR3: TGTGCCAGCAGCCCTGGTGGGCCTGGGGAGACCCAGTACTTC. Encoded protein: CASSPGGPGETQYF.

The rearrangement links TRBV15 to TRBJ2-1; D not resolved. This CDR3 spans 16 amino acids. Germline-derived CDR1 and CDR2 are LNHNV and YYDKDF (reference sequence). V was clipped by 1 base and J by 9 bases, with 19 bases between them. DNA of the CDR3: TGTGCCACCAGCAGAGCTAGACTTACATATCCAAGTGAGCAGTTCTTC. Translation gives CATSRARLTYPSEQFF.

For the CDR3, the DNA is TGTGCCAGCACCCTACTAGTGGGGACCTACGAGCAGTACTTC. Translation gives CASTLLVGTYEQYF. The V and J genes are TRBV7-9 and TRBJ2-7; D perhaps matches TRBD2 (5 bases). Trimming left V 7 bases short and J 2 bases short, with 15 bases between. This CDR3 comprises 14 residues. CDR1 and CDR2 from the germline V gene are SEHNR and FQNEAQ (reference sequence).

The chain carries TRBV6-1 and TRBJ1-2; 7 bases are a match to TRBD1. V lost 5 bases and J lost 1; bases outside the gene matches: 7. CDR1 and CDR2 from the germline V gene are MNHNS and SASEGT. The CDR3 runs 15 residues. For the CDR3, the DNA is TGTGCCAGCAGTAGAAGACAGGGATTTAACTATGGCTACACCTTC. Protein sequence: CASSRRQGFNYGYTF.

The chain carries TRBV9 and TRBJ2-2; D not resolved. The CDR3 is made up of 16 amino acids. Trimming took 0 bases from V and 4 from J, leaving 13 bases between them. The germline CDR1 and CDR2 sequences are SGDLS and YYNGEE. Here the CDR3 reads CASSVGVQWSTGELFF. CDR3 nucleotides: TGTGCCAGCAGCGTAGGGGTCCAGTGGAGCACCGGGGAGCTGTTTTTT.

The chain combines TRBV6-5 with TRBJ2-7; D is possibly TRBD1 (5 bases). The V gene's germline CDR1 is MNHEY and CDR2 SVGAGI. CDR3 length equals 14 residues. Trimming stripped 9 bases from V and 0 bases from J, with 15 bases between. The CDR3 here is CASGEQAYSYEQYF. DNA of the CDR3: TGTGCCAGTGGGGAACAGGCGTACTCCTACGAGCAGTACTTC.

The chain combines TRBV4-1 with TRBJ2-1; 14 bases agree with TRBD2. V lost 4 bases to trimming and J lost 8 bases; unmatched junction nucleotides: 7. The CDR3 runs 16 residues. Per germline, CDR1 MGHRA and CDR2 YSYEKL. This chain's CDR3 is CASSRFGLAGGDEQFF. The DNA of the CDR3 is TGCGCCAGCAGCCGTTTTGGACTAGCGGGGGGTGATGAGCAGTTCTTC.

The chain links TRBV29-1 to TRBJ2-2, with D perhaps matching TRBD1 (8 bases). From germline, CDR1 is SQVTM and CDR2 ANQGSEA. The CDR3 loop spans 15 amino acids. V lost 6 bases, J lost 5 bases, and 19 bases lay in between. CDR3 in DNA: TGCAGCGTGGGGGGGGCGGACAGGGCGACCGGGGAGCTGTTTTTT. Translating it yields CSVGGADRATGELFF.

The gene calls are TRBV9 and TRBJ2-1; the match to TRBD2 covers 8 bases. The CDR3 runs 15 residues. From germline, CDR1 is SGDLS and CDR2 YYNGEE. Trimming took 0 bases from V and 5 from J; bases not matched to a gene: 4. CDR3 in amino acids: CASSVVSGLDNEQFF. CDR3 nucleotides: TGTGCCAGCAGCGTAGTTTCGGGACTAGACAATGAGCAGTTCTTC.

This clone was observed a single time. The chain is built from TRBV4-1 and TRBJ2-1; 8 bases are a match to TRBD2. The germline gives CDR1 MGHRA, CDR2 YSYEKL. V shed 0 bases, J shed 8 bases, and the junction held 6 bases outside the gene matches. This CDR3 region has 15 residues. The CDR3 DNA sequence: TGCGCCAGCAGCCAAGATGGGGTAGCGGGGTATGAGCAGTTCTTC. Protein: CASSQDGVAGYEQFF.

The rearrangement joins TRBV7-3 to TRBJ2-3; 9 bases agree with TRBD2. The CDR3 has 16 amino acids. The V gene end was trimmed by 3 bases and the J gene end by 2 bases; junction bases not matched to a gene: 6. The germline gives CDR1 SGHTA, CDR2 FQGTGA. The CDR3 DNA is TGTGCCAGCAGCTTTGGAGCGGGGGGAACCACAGATACGCAGTATTTT. As protein: CASSFGAGGTTDTQYF. The full variable domain, completed using reference TRBV7-3 and TRBJ2-3, is GAGVSQTPSNKVTEKGKYVELRCDPISGHTALYWYRQSLGQGPEFLIYFQGTGAADDSGLPNDRFFAVRPEGSVSTLKIQRTERGDSAVYLCASSFGAGGTTDTQYFGPGTRLTVL.

V gene TRBV30 combines with J gene TRBJ2-5; D not certain. CDR3 length equals 14 residues. The V end was cut by 8 bases, the J end by 1 base, with 17 bases between. The germline V gene has CDR1 GTSNPN and CDR2 SVGIG (reference sequence). The CDR3 bases are TGTGCCCTGATACCGGAAGCGAGCCAAGAGACCCAGTACTTC. It codes for CALIPEASQETQYF. The full variable domain, in which reference TRBV30 and TRBJ2-5 provide the parts outside the CDR3, is SQTIHQWPATLVQPVGSPLSLECTVEGTSNPNLYWYRQAAGRGLQLLFYSVGIGQISSEVPQNLSASRPQDRQFILSSKKLLLSDSGFYLCALIPEASQETQYFGPGTRLLVL.

V gene TRBV3-1 (or the pseudogene TRBV3-2) combines with J gene TRBJ1-3, with D possibly being TRBD1 (6 bases). The CDR3 extends over 14 amino acids. The V and J ends lost 2 bases and 4 bases respectively, with 9 bases between them. Germline V gene sequence: CDR1 LGHDT, CDR2 YNNKEL (reference sequence). The DNA for the CDR3 is TGTGCCAGCAGCCAATCAGGGGTCGGAAACACCATATATTTT. Translating gives CASSQSGVGNTIYF.

This clone is a singleton in its sample. The chain has TRBV6-4 and TRBJ2-7, with TRBD2 as a possible D gene (7 bases). V was cut by 7 bases and J by 0 bases, with 13 bases left in between. The CDR3 length is 14 residues. Germline CDR1 is MRHNA and CDR2 is SNTAGT. The CDR3 loop reads CASNGGDNSYEQYF. CDR3 sequence (DNA): TGTGCCAGCAATGGGGGGGACAACTCCTACGAGCAGTACTTC.

The chain joins TRBV4-1 to TRBJ1-3; D uncertain. Per germline, CDR1 MGHRA and CDR2 YSYEKL. The length of the CDR3 is 15 residues. The V gene lost 5 bases and the J gene lost 0 bases, with 11 bases spanning the gap. This CDR3 is CASSGSSSSGNTIYF. The DNA for the CDR3 is TGCGCCAGCAGCGGTTCCTCTAGCTCTGGAAACACCATATATTTT.

This chain connects TRBV3-1 (or the pseudogene TRBV3-2) to TRBJ1-1, with D possibly being TRBD1 (5 bases). The CDR3 length is 16 residues. Per the germline V gene, CDR1 is LGHDT and CDR2 is YNNKEL (reference sequence). V lost 3 bases to trimming and J lost 4 bases, with 18 bases between them. CDR3 nucleotide sequence: TGTGCCAGCAGCCACGCTTCGTCCAGGGCTGGCACTGAAGCTTTCTTT. Amino acids: CASSHASSRAGTEAFF.

The chain uses TRBV18 and TRBJ1-1; TRBD1 matches at 8 bases. The germline V gene encodes CDR1 KGHSH and CDR2 LQKENI. V shed 4 bases and J 8 bases; nucleotides not matched to a gene: 6. The CDR3 contains 13 residues. The CDR3 here is CASSHRGDAEAFF. The CDR3 DNA reads as TGTGCCAGCTCACACAGGGGGGATGCCGAAGCTTTCTTT.

This chain joins TRBV2 and TRBJ2-3; 7 nucleotides line up with TRBD2. The junction had 5 bases not matched to a gene; V was cut back by 0 bases and J by 2 bases. Germline lookup yields CDR1 SNHLY and CDR2 FYNNEI. The CDR3 has 16 amino acids. The CDR3 is CASSEAGGKITDTQYF. For the CDR3, the DNA is TGTGCCAGCAGTGAAGCGGGAGGGAAAATCACAGATACGCAGTATTTT.